This is a list of T cell receptor beta chains from one sample in a study of response to subunit inactivated influenza vaccine. TCRdb re-analysed the RT-PCR reads in MiXCR, keeping a single row per CDR3 protein. The sample includes about 300,000 distinct CDR3 sequences, roughly 20% of them seen just once. Sequenced here: PBMCs from blood, sampled about 20 months after vaccination. These receptors came from a man aged 50-75 years who received an inactivated influenza vaccine. The CDR3 runs from the conserved cysteine through the conserved F or W. D genes are given only for firm matches. Size is stated for part of the rows, as once, few or many counts, or as a class when the clone is expanded.

cdr3_aa cdr3_nt clone_size j_call v_call d_call
CASSLGVTLQPQHF TGTGCCAGCAGTTTAGGTGTGACCCTACAGCCCCAGCATTTT many TRBJ1-5 TRBV28 .
CSARAVLSYEQYF TGCAGTGCTAGAGCCGTCCTCTCCTACGAGCAGTACTTC few TRBJ2-7 TRBV20-1 .
CASSQDRGLEKLFF TGCGCCAGCAGCCAAGACAGGGGGCTTGAAAAACTGTTTTTT . TRBJ1-4 TRBV4-3 TRBD1
CASSLRGPGEKLFF TGTGCCAGCAGTTTACGGGGCCCGGGAGAAAAACTGTTTTTT few TRBJ1-4 TRBV12-3/TRBV12-4 .
CASSLKNRENTEAFF TGTGCCAGCAGCTTAAAAAACAGGGAGAACACTGAAGCTTTCTTT few TRBJ1-1 TRBV7-9 .
CSARVQGLAETQYF TGCAGTGCTAGAGTACAGGGACTGGCAGAGACCCAGTACTTC . TRBJ2-5 TRBV20-1 .
CASREDPFKQYF TGCGCCAGCAGGGAGGACCCCTTCAAACAGTACTTC once TRBJ2-7 TRBV5-1 .
CASSRGGVDYNEQFF TGCGCCAGCAGCCGTGGAGGAGTCGACTACAATGAGCAGTTCTTC . TRBJ2-1 TRBV4-1 .
CASSLGTTGAEAFF TGTGCCAGCAGTCTCGGGACAACCGGCGCTGAAGCTTTCTTT many TRBJ1-1 TRBV12-3/TRBV12-4 .
CASSAGQTNQPQHF TGTGCCAGCAGCGCGGGACAGACCAATCAGCCCCAGCATTTT many TRBJ1-5 TRBV9 TRBD1
CASSLWGDGYCYTF TGTGCCAGCAGTTTGTGGGGGGACGGCTATTGCTACACCTTC . TRBJ1-2 TRBV12-3/TRBV12-4 .
CSVAAGTGGRETQYF TGCAGCGTTGCAGCAGGGACAGGGGGCAGGGAGACCCAGTACTTC . TRBJ2-5 TRBV29-1 TRBD1
CASSRGQSDQPQHF TGTGCCAGCAGCCGAGGACAGTCTGATCAGCCCCAGCATTTT few TRBJ1-5 TRBV5-6 .
CASSLLAGSYNEQFF TGTGCCAGCAGCCTACTAGCGGGCTCCTACAATGAGCAGTTCTTC . TRBJ2-1 TRBV9 TRBD2
CASSRQGGHEQYF TGTGCCAGCAGTAGACAGGGGGGACACGAGCAGTACTTC . TRBJ2-7 TRBV28 TRBD1
CASSLANTIYF TGTGCCAGCAGCCTTGCGAACACCATATATTTT . TRBJ1-3 TRBV6-2/TRBV6-3 .
CASSLTGDSGANVLTF TGCGCCAGCAGCCTTACAGGGGACTCTGGGGCCAACGTCCTGACTTTC few TRBJ2-6 TRBV5-1 TRBD1
CASSPPPGTENQPQHF TGTGCCAGCTCACCACCCCCCGGGACAGAAAATCAGCCCCAGCATTTT few TRBJ1-5 TRBV18 TRBD1
CATSSFDTDTQYF TGTGCCACCAGCAGTTTTGACACAGATACGCAGTATTTT . TRBJ2-3 TRBV15 .
CASSEGPASTEAFF TGTGCCAGCAGTGAAGGCCCAGCCTCGACTGAAGCTTTCTTT few TRBJ1-1 TRBV6-1 .
CASSLTSEGTDTQYF TGTGCCAGCAGCTTGACTAGCGAGGGCACAGATACGCAGTATTTT . TRBJ2-3 TRBV5-4 TRBD2
CASSSRTSSSYEQYF TGTGCCAGCAGCTCCAGGACGTCGAGCTCCTACGAGCAGTACTTC few TRBJ2-7 TRBV5-5 .
CASSQATGGAGELFF TGTGCCAGCAGCCAAGCAACAGGGGGGGCCGGGGAGCTGTTTTTT few TRBJ2-2 TRBV4-2 .
CATSVGGWEQFF TGTGCCACCAGTGTAGGGGGATGGGAGCAGTTCTTC . TRBJ2-1 TRBV24-1 .
CASSRGAIYNEQFF TGCGCCAGCAGCCGTGGGGCCATCTACAATGAGCAGTTCTTC few TRBJ2-1 TRBV4-3 .
CASSPRMETQYF TGTGCCAGCTCACCGCGTATGGAGACCCAGTACTTC few TRBJ2-5 TRBV18 .
CSARALAGGRGETQYF TGCAGTGCTAGAGCCCTAGCGGGAGGGCGAGGGGAGACCCAGTACTTC . TRBJ2-5 TRBV20-1 TRBD2
CASRNGAEPTQYF TGTGCCAGCAGAAACGGGGCGGAGCCGACCCAGTACTTC . TRBJ2-5 TRBV6-1 .
CASSHRIGGGNTEAFF TGTGCCAGCAGTCACCGGATAGGGGGCGGGAACACTGAAGCTTTCTTT few TRBJ1-1 TRBV27 TRBD1
CASSQEPKLAGGPYGWQFF TGTGCCAGCAGCCAAGAACCCAAACTAGCGGGGGGTCCTTATGGCTGGCAGTTCTTC . TRBJ2-1 TRBV4-2 TRBD2
CATSDKETQYF TGTGCCACCAGTGATAAAGAGACCCAGTACTTC . TRBJ2-5 TRBV24-1 .
CSARGGQHSGNQPQHF TGCAGTGCTAGAGGCGGCCAACATTCAGGGAATCAGCCCCAGCATTTT few TRBJ1-5 TRBV20-1 .
CASSPRTPPYEQYF TGTGCCAGCAGTCCACGGACACCCCCCTACGAGCAGTACTTC few TRBJ2-7 TRBV12-3/TRBV12-4 .
CASSPPYSGANVLTF TGTGCCAGCTCACCACCGTACTCTGGGGCCAACGTCCTGACTTTC . TRBJ2-6 TRBV18 .
CASSPLHYTEAFF TGCGCCAGCAGCCCATTACATTACACTGAAGCTTTCTTT many TRBJ1-1 TRBV5-1 .
CASSFFARGLAGGNNEQFF TGTGCCAGCAGTTTTTTCGCCAGAGGACTAGCGGGAGGGAACAATGAGCAGTTCTTC once TRBJ2-1 TRBV12-3/TRBV12-4 TRBD2
CAGSLTRTGLTTNEKLFF TGTGCCGGCAGCCTGACTAGGACAGGGCTAACAACTAATGAAAAACTGTTTTTT . TRBJ1-4 TRBV11-2 TRBD1
CSVARDGKETQYF TGCAGCGTTGCGCGGGACGGAAAAGAGACCCAGTACTTC few TRBJ2-5 TRBV29-1 .
CASSPGQFSYNSPLHF TGTGCCAGCAGTCCCGGACAATTTAGCTATAATTCACCCCTCCACTTT few TRBJ1-6 TRBV11-2 .
CASRGAANEQFF TGTGCCAGCCGCGGGGCCGCCAATGAGCAGTTCTTC . TRBJ2-1 TRBV25-1 .
CASSFGQGTSPLHF TGTGCCAGCAGCTTTGGACAGGGGACTTCACCCCTCCACTTT . TRBJ1-6 TRBV7-2 TRBD1
CASSQEANWRVDNEQFF TGCGCCAGCAGCCAAGAAGCGAACTGGCGGGTGGACAATGAGCAGTTCTTC . TRBJ2-1 TRBV4-3 .
CAIKGGANYGYTF TGTGCCATCAAAGGGGGCGCTAACTATGGCTACACCTTC . TRBJ1-2 TRBV10-3 TRBD1
CASSQWTAYNEQFF TGTGCCAGCAGCCAGTGGACGGCGTACAATGAGCAGTTCTTC many TRBJ2-1 TRBV11-2 .
CASSLTYSGGTGELFF TGCGCCAGCAGCCTTACTTATTCAGGGGGGACCGGGGAGCTGTTTTTT . TRBJ2-2 TRBV4-3 .
CASSLVGLGSYEQYF TGTGCCAGCAGTTTAGTAGGGTTGGGATCCTACGAGCAGTACTTC . TRBJ2-7 TRBV12-3/TRBV12-4 .
CSASPRDRRDTQYF TGCAGTGCTAGTCCCCGGGACCGGCGAGATACGCAGTATTTT few TRBJ2-3 TRBV20-1 .
CASSYKGPTGGYTF TGTGCCAGCAGTTATAAGGGCCCGACGGGAGGCTACACCTTC many TRBJ1-2 TRBV6-5 .
CASSYNDRPEEKLFF TGTGCCAGCAGTTACAACGACAGGCCTGAGGAAAAACTGTTTTTT few TRBJ1-4 TRBV6-2/TRBV6-3 .
CASSLFGGYNDEQYF TGCGCCAGCAGCTTGTTCGGCGGTTATAACGACGAGCAGTACTTC . TRBJ2-7 TRBV5-1 .
CASSLDVGGTGELFF TGTGCCAGCAGCTTGGACGTGGGAGGGACCGGGGAGCTGTTTTTT few TRBJ2-2 TRBV7-2 TRBD2